The clone carrying this TCR beta chain was found many times. Its antigen is not identified. This record belongs to a study of T-cell reconstitution after alpha-beta-depleted transplantation in children. Germline V gene sequence: CDR1 SQVTM, CDR2 ANQGSEA. The CDR3 runs to 15 residues. Unique molecular identifiers were incorporated when the TCRbeta library was constructed. TCRdb re-called the PCR reads through MiXCR, storing one row per CDR3 protein. The sample comprises nearly 200,000 distinct CDR3 sequences, 6.3% of which are singletons, and 4.5% rests with the top ten. Overall study findings and caveats: Surviving recipient T cells and thymic progenitors produced the high day-60 TCRbeta diversity seen in some patients. The authors attributed T-cell counts and diversity one year after transplant mostly to newly produced T cells. Alpha-beta T cells present about two months after transplant were reported to originate from several hundred expanded graft clones.

The TCR originated in a girl in the first two years of life with combined immunodeficiency, due to receive a stem cell transplant. The rearrangement joins TRBV29-1 to TRBJ1-2; weak D call: TRBD1 (5 bases). Sample: PBMCs, taken before TCRalphabeta/CD19-depleted stem cell transplant. The CDR3 nucleotides are TGCGGGACCGAGGCCTCGTATGGGACGACGAATGGCTACACCTTC. Its translation is CGTEASYGTTNGYTF.